Listed below are T cell receptor beta chains from one sample, sequenced in a study of blood T cell repertoires in COVID-19. The table came from immunoSEQ multiplex PCR; TCRdb's copy has only in-frame clones and leaves some out. This table holds around 160,000 clones, around 80% found once. The sequenced sample was peripheral blood. The source of these receptors is a man in his 60s with active or convalescent COVID-19. Each CDR3 is given with its conserved first and last residue. D genes are given only for firm matches. Size is stated for part of the rows, as once, few or many counts, or as a class when the clone is expanded.

abundance	len	d_gene	v_gene	j_gene	CDR3aa	CDR3nt
many	13	-	TRBV28	TRBJ1-4	CASSRESKGKLFF	TGTGCCAGCAGTAGGGAGTCGAAGGGAAAACTGTTTTTT
-	15	TRBD1	TRBV27	TRBJ2-3	CASSLRDRGPDTQYF	TGTGCCAGCAGTTTGCGGGACAGGGGGCCAGATACGCAGTATTTT
-	16	TRBD1	TRBV9	TRBJ1-4	CASSAGTGATNEKLFF	TGTGCCAGCAGCGCCGGGACAGGGGCAACTAATGAAAAACTGTTTTTT
-	13	-	TRBV18	TRBJ2-7	CASAEGGSYEQYF	TGTGCCAGCGCAGAAGGGGGATCCTACGAGCAGTACTTC
-	14	-	TRBV11-2	TRBJ2-3	CASSPQASADTQYF	TGTGCCAGCAGCCCCCAGGCCTCCGCGGATACGCAGTATTTT
-	16	-	TRBV14	TRBJ2-3	CASSQVSAVRTDTQYF	TGTGCCAGCAGCCAAGTATCGGCGGTTCGCACAGATACGCAGTATTTT
-	13	TRBD1	TRBV12-3/TRBV12-4	TRBJ1-2	CASSTGAGYGYTF	TGTGCCAGCAGTACAGGGGCGGGGTATGGCTACACCTTC
-	18	TRBD2	TRBV19	TRBJ2-1	CASSTPTSGGSSYNEQFF	TGTGCCAGTAGTACCCCAACTAGCGGAGGGAGCTCCTACAATGAGCAGTTCTTC
once	14	-	TRBV28	TRBJ2-1	CASSQPGTPNEQFF	TGTGCCAGCAGTCAACCTGGGACTCCCAATGAGCAGTTCTTC
-	13	-	TRBV27	TRBJ1-1	CASSPDSTVNAFF	TGTGCCAGCAGCCCGGACAGCACAGTGAACGCTTTCTTT
-	15	TRBD1	TRBV5-5	TRBJ2-1	CASSFFSSETGEQFF	TGTGCCAGCAGCTTTTTTAGTTCGGAGACAGGGGAGCAGTTCTTC
-	16	TRBD2	TRBV27	TRBJ2-1	CASRSLLAGSYNEQFF	TGTGCCAGCAGAAGCCTTCTAGCGGGCTCCTACAATGAGCAGTTCTTC
-	14	TRBD2	TRBV6-6	TRBJ2-5	CASSSTSGQETQYF	TGTGCCAGCAGTTCGACTAGCGGCCAAGAGACCCAGTACTTC
-	17	-	TRBV19	TRBJ2-2	CASSISRDSLERGELFF	TGTGCCAGTAGTATTTCCCGGGACTCCCTTGAACGGGGGGAGCTGTTTTTT
-	16	TRBD2	TRBV2	TRBJ2-1	CASRSTSGRAQGEQFF	TGTGCCAGCAGGTCGACTAGCGGGAGGGCCCAAGGTGAGCAGTTCTTC
-	15	-	TRBV5-1	TRBJ2-3	CASSLGGASTDTQYF	TGCGCCAGCAGCTTAGGTGGGGCCAGCACAGATACGCAGTATTTT
-	14	-	TRBV5-3	TRBJ1-4	CATKGRDWNEKLFF	TGTGCCACCAAGGGGCGGGATTGGAATGAAAAACTGTTTTTT
once	16	TRBD1	TRBV4-3	TRBJ2-7	CASSQEAGTGFNEQYF	TGCGCCAGCAGCCAAGAGGCCGGGACAGGGTTCAACGAGCAGTACTTC
-	13	-	TRBV6-6	TRBJ1-5	CASGPFSNQPQHF	TGTGCCAGCGGTCCGTTTAGCAATCAGCCCCAGCATTTT
-	17	-	TRBV3-1/TRBV3-2	TRBJ2-3	CASSHRTNRQGADTQYF	TGTGCCAGCAGCCACAGGACAAACAGGCAGGGTGCAGATACGCAGTATTTT
once	11	-	TRBV7-9	TRBJ2-3	CALESTDTQYF	TGTGCCTTAGAAAGCACAGATACGCAGTATTTT
-	15	-	TRBV6-2/TRBV6-3	TRBJ1-1	CASSTAGYPVTEAFF	TGTGCCAGCAGTACCGCAGGGTATCCCGTAACTGAAGCTTTCTTT
few	16	TRBD2	TRBV5-1	TRBJ2-3	CASMSFGLAVTDTQYF	TGCGCCAGCATGAGTTTCGGACTAGCGGTGACAGATACGCAGTATTTT
once	16	TRBD1	TRBV9	TRBJ2-3	CASSVGNRGRADTQYF	TGTGCCAGCAGCGTAGGAAACAGGGGGCGCGCAGATACGCAGTATTTT
-	12	-	TRBV6-2/TRBV6-3	TRBJ1-5	CASSNFYQPQHF	TGTGCCAGCAGTAACTTCTATCAGCCCCAGCATTTT
-	15	-	TRBV5-4	TRBJ1-1	CASSLYLIVNTEAFF	TGTGCCAGCAGCTTGTATCTGATAGTGAACACTGAAGCTTTCTTT
few	15	TRBD2	TRBV11-2	TRBJ2-1	CASSGTSGHYNEQFF	TGTGCCAGCAGCGGGACTAGCGGGCATTACAATGAGCAGTTCTTC
-	16	-	TRBV3-1/TRBV3-2	TRBJ2-3	CASSQAGQTLTDTQYF	TGTGCCAGCAGCCAAGCGGGACAAACTCTCACAGATACGCAGTATTTT
-	17	-	TRBV7-3	TRBJ2-1	CASSSPRGRSSYNEQFF	TGTGCCAGCAGCTCTCCACGGGGTCGCAGCTCCTACAATGAGCAGTTCTTC
-	13	TRBD1	TRBV30	TRBJ1-5	CAWSGQGDQPQHF	TGTGCCTGGAGTGGGCAGGGGGATCAGCCCCAGCATTTT
-	15	TRBD2	TRBV11-2	TRBJ2-7	CASSSWGGPSYEQYF	TGTGCCAGCAGCTCCTGGGGGGGACCCTCCTACGAGCAGTACTTC
-	14	-	TRBV6-5	TRBJ1-5	CASRNRAGNQPQHF	TGTGCCAGCAGGAACAGGGCTGGCAATCAGCCCCAGCATTTT
-	14	-	TRBV5-4	TRBJ2-5	CASSLVETTETQYF	TGTGCCAGCAGCTTAGTTGAGACTACAGAGACCCAGTACTTC
-	13	-	TRBV7-2	TRBJ2-1	CASSATEYNEQFF	TGTGCCAGCAGCGCAACAGAGTACAATGAGCAGTTCTTC
-	15	-	TRBV7-8	TRBJ2-7	CASSLGDSPAYEQYF	TGTGCCAGCAGCTTAGGAGATAGCCCTGCCTACGAGCAGTACTTC
-	11	TRBD1	TRBV6-5	TRBJ2-1	CASSRGHEQFF	TGTGCCAGCTCGAGGGGGCATGAGCAGTTCTTC
-	14	-	TRBV7-8	TRBJ1-4	CASKTEPTGEKLFF	TGTGCCAGTAAGACAGAGCCCACTGGAGAAAAACTGTTTTTT
-	13	-	TRBV29-1	TRBJ1-5	CSASGAGSQPQHF	TGCAGCGCCTCCGGGGCGGGAAGCCAGCCCCAGCATTTT
-	15	TRBD1	TRBV19	TRBJ1-5	CASIAGGQGYQPQHF	TGTGCCAGCATTGCGGGGGGACAGGGCTATCAGCCCCAGCATTTT
-	13	-	TRBV5-4	TRBJ2-3	CASSLGPRDTQYF	TGTGCCAGCAGCTTGGGTCCCCGTGATACGCAGTATTTT
-	17	TRBD2	TRBV28	TRBJ2-1	CASSLTRGAGGRNEQFF	TGTGCCAGCAGTTTAACCCGAGGAGCGGGAGGGCGTAATGAGCAGTTCTTC
-	13	-	TRBV7-3	TRBJ1-3	CASSPGSGNTIYF	TGTGCCAGCAGTCCCGGCTCTGGAAACACCATATATTTT
-	16	TRBD1	TRBV5-1	TRBJ2-5	CASSPAGQGASETQYF	TGCGCCAGCAGCCCGGCGGGACAGGGGGCATCGGAGACCCAGTACTTC
-	17	-	TRBV18	TRBJ2-1	CASSPPSGGRSYNEQFF	TGTGCCAGCTCACCCCCCTCCGGCGGGCGCTCCTACAATGAGCAGTTCTTC
-	14	-	TRBV4-2	TRBJ1-2	CASSQEQSRGGYTF	TGTGCCAGCAGCCAAGAGCAATCCAGGGGCGGCTACACCTTC
-	13	TRBD2	TRBV10-3	TRBJ2-1	CAITGTSGNEQFF	TGTGCCATCACCGGGACTAGCGGCAATGAGCAGTTCTTC
-	18	TRBD1	TRBV6-6	TRBJ1-1	CASSPSRTGGTQGTEAFF	TGTGCCAGCAGTCCCTCTCGGACAGGGGGCACGCAGGGCACTGAAGCTTTCTTT
-	15	TRBD1	TRBV5-5	TRBJ1-5	CASSGDRGFNQPQHF	TGTGCCAGCAGCGGGGACAGGGGCTTCAATCAGCCCCAGCATTTT
-	18	-	TRBV7-8	TRBJ2-1	CASSSFSPGLSSYNEQFF	TGTGCCAGCAGCAGTTTTTCACCGGGACTCAGCTCCTACAATGAGCAGTTCTTC
-	15	-	TRBV23-1	TRBJ2-7	CASSQSKPNLYEQYF	TGCGCCAGCAGTCAATCGAAGCCGAATCTGTACGAGCAGTACTTC
once	15	-	TRBV14	TRBJ1-6	CASSQAAGMGSPLHF	TGTGCCAGCAGCCAAGCAGCGGGGATGGGATCACCCCTCCACTTT
-	15	-	TRBV7-8	TRBJ2-3	CASSLVYRDTDTQYF	TGTGCCAGCAGCTTAGTCTACAGGGACACAGATACGCAGTATTTT
-	13	-	TRBV11-3	TRBJ1-1	CASSKLTGTEAFF	TGTGCCAGCAGCAAACTCACTGGCACTGAAGCTTTCTTT
-	18	TRBD1	TRBV28	TRBJ1-5	CASTMPTGGPVGNQPQHF	TGTGCCAGCACAATGCCGACAGGGGGCCCAGTCGGCAATCAGCCCCAGCATTTT
-	16	-	TRBV7-9	TRBJ2-3	CASSLALAEGSDTQYF	TGTGCCAGCAGCTTAGCATTAGCGGAAGGATCAGATACGCAGTATTTT
-	16	-	TRBV7-9	TRBJ2-6	CASSSSGFSGANVLTF	TGTGCCAGCAGCTCTTCGGGATTCTCTGGGGCCAACGTCCTGACTTTC
many	18	TRBD2	TRBV14	TRBJ2-3	CASSQDRTSGPVGDTQYF	TGTGCCAGCAGCCAAGATCGGACTAGCGGCCCGGTGGGAGATACGCAGTATTTT